The T cell receptor beta chain described here comes from a study of human T cells and chemical hapten exposure. This clonotype has only a few counts. V gave up 5 bases and J gave up 6 bases, with 8 bases separating them. The CDR3 is made up of 12 amino acids. The germline V gene has CDR1 PRHDT and CDR2 FYEKMQ (reference sequence). Time point specified: patch test 1, 2 weeks after DPC sensitization. The treatment is: therapeutic diphenylcyclopropenone sensitization with weekly scalp DPC. Patients had alopecia, were aged 18 to 70, and were not pregnant. Each CDR3 protein is one row after TCRdb ran MiXCR on the RACE reads. The sample lists a few hundred thousand distinct CDR3 sequences, nearly 5% occurring once.

The TCR sequence derives from a woman in her 50s with alopecia areata. Some clones in this sample may be carry-over from other donors' samples. This chain joins TRBV13 and TRBJ1-3; D unresolved. The specimen comprised whole blood, sampled in connection with sensitization to the hapten diphenylcyclopropenone (DPC). CDR3 residues: CASSVQENTIYF. For the CDR3, the DNA is TGTGCCAGCAGCGTTCAAGAAAACACCATATATTTT.